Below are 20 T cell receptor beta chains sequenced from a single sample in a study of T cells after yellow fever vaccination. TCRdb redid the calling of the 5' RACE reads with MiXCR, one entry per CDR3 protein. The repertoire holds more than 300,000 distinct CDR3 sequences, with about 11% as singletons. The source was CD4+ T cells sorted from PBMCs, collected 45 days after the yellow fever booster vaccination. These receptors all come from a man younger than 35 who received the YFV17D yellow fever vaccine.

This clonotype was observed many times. CDR3 protein: CASSASTPGLAGDIAKNIQYF. The CDR3 DNA follows: TGTGCCAGCAGCGCGTCCACTCCGGGACTAGCGGGGGACATAGCCAAAAACATTCAGTACTTC. V and J are TRBV9 and TRBJ2-4; 14 bases are a match to TRBD2. The CDR3 spans 21 residues. Looked up from germline, CDR1 is SGDLS and CDR2 is YYNGEE. J gave up 0 bases and V 3 bases, and 14 bases lay outside the gene matches.

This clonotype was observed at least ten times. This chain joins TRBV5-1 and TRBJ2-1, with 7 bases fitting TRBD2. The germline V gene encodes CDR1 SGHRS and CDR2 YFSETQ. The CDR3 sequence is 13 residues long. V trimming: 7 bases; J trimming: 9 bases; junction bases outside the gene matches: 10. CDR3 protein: CASFLTGGSEQFF. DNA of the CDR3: TGCGCCAGCTTCCTGACGGGGGGAAGTGAGCAGTTCTTC.

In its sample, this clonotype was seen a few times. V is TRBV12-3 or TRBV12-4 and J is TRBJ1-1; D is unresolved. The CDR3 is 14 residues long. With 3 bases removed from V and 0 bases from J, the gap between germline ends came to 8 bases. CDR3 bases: TGTGCCAGCAGTTTTAGGGCCATGAACACTGAAGCTTTCTTT. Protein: CASSFRAMNTEAFF.

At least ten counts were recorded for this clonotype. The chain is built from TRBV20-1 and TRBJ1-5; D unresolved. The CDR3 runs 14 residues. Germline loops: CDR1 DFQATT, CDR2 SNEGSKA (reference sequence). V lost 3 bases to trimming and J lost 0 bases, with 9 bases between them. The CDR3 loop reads CSASSQVSNQPQHF. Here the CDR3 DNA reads TGCAGTGCTAGCTCACAAGTTAGCAATCAGCCCCAGCATTTT.

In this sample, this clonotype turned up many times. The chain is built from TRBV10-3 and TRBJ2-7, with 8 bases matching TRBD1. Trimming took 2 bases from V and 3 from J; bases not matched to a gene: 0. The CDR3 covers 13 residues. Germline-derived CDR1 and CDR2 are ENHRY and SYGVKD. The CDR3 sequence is CAISEGQGYEQYV. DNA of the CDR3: TGTGCCATCAGTGAGGGACAGGGCTACGAGCAGTACGTC.

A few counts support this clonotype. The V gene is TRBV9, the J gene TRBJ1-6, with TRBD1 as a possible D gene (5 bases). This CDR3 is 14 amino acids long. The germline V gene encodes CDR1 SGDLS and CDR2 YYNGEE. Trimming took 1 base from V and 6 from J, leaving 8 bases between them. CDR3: CASSVRQTNSPLHF. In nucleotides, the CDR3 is TGTGCCAGCAGCGTACGACAGACTAATTCACCCCTCCACTTT.

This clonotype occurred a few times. The CDR3 DNA is TGTGCCAGCAGTTGGACCGGTATCAGGGTAAGCAATCAGCCCCAGCATTTT. It encodes CASSWTGIRVSNQPQHF. The chain has TRBV6-2 or TRBV6-3 and TRBJ1-5; TRBD1 might be the D (5 bases). V lost 4 bases to trimming and J lost 1 base, with 17 bases between them. Germline CDR1 reads MNHEY; CDR2 reads SVGEGT. This CDR3 is built from 17 residues.

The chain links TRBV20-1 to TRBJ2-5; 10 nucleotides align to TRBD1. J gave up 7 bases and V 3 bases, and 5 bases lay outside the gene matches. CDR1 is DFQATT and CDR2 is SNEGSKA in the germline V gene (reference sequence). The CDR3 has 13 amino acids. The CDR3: CSARPGQGTTQYF. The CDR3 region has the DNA TGCAGTGCTAGGCCGGGACAGGGGACGACCCAGTACTTC.

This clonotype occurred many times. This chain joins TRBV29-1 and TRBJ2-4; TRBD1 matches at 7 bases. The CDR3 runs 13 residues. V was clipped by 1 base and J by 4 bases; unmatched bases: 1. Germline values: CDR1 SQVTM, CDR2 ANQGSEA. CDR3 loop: CSVEGQGKNIQYF. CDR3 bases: TGCAGCGTTGAAGGACAGGGAAAAAACATTCAGTACTTC.

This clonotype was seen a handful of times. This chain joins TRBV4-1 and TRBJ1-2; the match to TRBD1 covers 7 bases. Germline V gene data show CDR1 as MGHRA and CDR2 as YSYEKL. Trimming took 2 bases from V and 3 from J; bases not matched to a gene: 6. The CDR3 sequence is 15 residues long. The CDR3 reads CASSQPSTGYYGYTF. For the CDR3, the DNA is TGCGCCAGCAGCCAACCTTCGACAGGGTACTATGGCTACACCTTC.

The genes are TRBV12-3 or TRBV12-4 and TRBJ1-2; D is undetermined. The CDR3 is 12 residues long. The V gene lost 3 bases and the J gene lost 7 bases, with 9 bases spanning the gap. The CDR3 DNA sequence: TGTGCCAGCAGTTTCCATATTAGTGGCTACACCTTC. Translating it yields CASSFHISGYTF.

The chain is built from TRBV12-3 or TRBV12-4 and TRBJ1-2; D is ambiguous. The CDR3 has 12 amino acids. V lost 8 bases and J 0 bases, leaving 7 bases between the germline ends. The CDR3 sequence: CASGGPNYGYTF. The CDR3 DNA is TGTGCCAGCGGTGGGCCTAACTATGGCTACACCTTC.

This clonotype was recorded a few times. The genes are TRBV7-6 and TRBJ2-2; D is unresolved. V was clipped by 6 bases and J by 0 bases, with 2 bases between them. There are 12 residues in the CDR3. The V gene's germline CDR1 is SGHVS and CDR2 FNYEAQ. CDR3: CASRSNTGELFF. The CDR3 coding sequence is TGTGCCAGCAGATCGAACACCGGGGAGCTGTTTTTT.

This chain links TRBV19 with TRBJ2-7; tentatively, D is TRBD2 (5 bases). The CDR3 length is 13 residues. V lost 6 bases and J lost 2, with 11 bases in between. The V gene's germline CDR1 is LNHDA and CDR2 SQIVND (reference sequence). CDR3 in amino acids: CASSRGGAYEQYF. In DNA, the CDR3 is TGTGCCAGTAGCCGAGGAGGTGCCTACGAGCAGTACTTC.

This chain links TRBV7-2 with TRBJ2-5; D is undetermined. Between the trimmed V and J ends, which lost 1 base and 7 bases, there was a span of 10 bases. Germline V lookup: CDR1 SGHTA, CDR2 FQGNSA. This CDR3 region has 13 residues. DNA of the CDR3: TGTGCCAGCAGCTTAGGTTCACCTGGGACCCAGTACTTC. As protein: CASSLGSPGTQYF. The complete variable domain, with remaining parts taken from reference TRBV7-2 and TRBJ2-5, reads GAGVSQSPSNKVTEKGKDVELRCDPISGHTALYWYRQSLGQGLEFLIYFQGNSAPDKSGLPSDRFSAERTGGSVSTLTIQRTQQEDSAVYLCASSLGSPGTQYFGPGTRLLVL.

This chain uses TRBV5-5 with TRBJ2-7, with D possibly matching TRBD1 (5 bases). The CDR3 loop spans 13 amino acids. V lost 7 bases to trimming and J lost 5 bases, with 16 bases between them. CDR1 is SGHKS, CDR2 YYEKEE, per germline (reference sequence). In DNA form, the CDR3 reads TGTGCCAGCGGCTCCCAGGGCTATGACGAGCAGTACGTC. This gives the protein CASGSQGYDEQYV.

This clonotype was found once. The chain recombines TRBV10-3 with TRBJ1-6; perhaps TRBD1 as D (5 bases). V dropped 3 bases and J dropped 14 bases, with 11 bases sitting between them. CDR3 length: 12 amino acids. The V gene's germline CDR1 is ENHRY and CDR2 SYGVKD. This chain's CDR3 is CAISDGTDTLHF. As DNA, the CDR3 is TGTGCCATCAGTGACGGGACGGACACCCTCCACTTT.

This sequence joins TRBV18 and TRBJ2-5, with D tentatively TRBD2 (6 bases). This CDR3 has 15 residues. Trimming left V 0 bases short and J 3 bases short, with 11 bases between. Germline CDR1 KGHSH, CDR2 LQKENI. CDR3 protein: CASSPPGTVEETQYF. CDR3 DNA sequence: TGTGCCAGCTCACCACCCGGGACTGTCGAAGAGACCCAGTACTTC.

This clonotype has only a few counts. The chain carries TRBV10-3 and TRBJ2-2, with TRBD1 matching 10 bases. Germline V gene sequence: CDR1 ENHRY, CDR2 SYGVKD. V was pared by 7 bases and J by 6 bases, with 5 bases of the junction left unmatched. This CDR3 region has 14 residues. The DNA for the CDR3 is TGTGCCATCACCGGGACAGGGGCGGCCGGGGAGCTGTTTTTT. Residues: CAITGTGAAGELFF.

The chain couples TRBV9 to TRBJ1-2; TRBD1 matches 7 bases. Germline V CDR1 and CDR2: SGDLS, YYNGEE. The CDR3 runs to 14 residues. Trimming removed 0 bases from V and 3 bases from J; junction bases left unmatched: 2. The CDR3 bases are TGTGCCAGCAGCGTAGCTCAGGGGGACTATGGCTACACCTTC. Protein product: CASSVAQGDYGYTF.